This T cell receptor (beta chain) derives from a study of a mutant IDH1 vaccine in newly diagnosed glioma. On this clone: The antigen is undetermined.

The CDR3 runs 16 residues. V dropped 4 bases and J dropped 2; count of bases not matched to a gene: 9. Germline V gene data show CDR1 as SEHNR and CDR2 as FQNEAQ (reference sequence). Specified time point: week 23, last vaccination. Mutant IDH1 20-mer peptide, at 300 ug, made up each vaccine dose, with topical imiquimod. Sequencing used immunoSEQ multiplex PCR; TCRdb keeps in-frame clones, though not all of them. The repertoire consists of 35,000 to 50,000 clones, with under 95% occurring once and the leading ten covering less than 5%. This receptor was obtained from a man aged 50 to 60 with glioma. The chain has TRBV7-9 and TRBJ2-3; 7 nucleotides agree with TRBD1. Source: PBMCs, taken from a glioma patient whose treatment included an IDH1 peptide vaccine. The CDR3 DNA follows: TGTGCCAGCAGCTCAGGGGGTAACAGAATCACAGATACGCAGTATTTT. This codes for CASSSGGNRITDTQYF.